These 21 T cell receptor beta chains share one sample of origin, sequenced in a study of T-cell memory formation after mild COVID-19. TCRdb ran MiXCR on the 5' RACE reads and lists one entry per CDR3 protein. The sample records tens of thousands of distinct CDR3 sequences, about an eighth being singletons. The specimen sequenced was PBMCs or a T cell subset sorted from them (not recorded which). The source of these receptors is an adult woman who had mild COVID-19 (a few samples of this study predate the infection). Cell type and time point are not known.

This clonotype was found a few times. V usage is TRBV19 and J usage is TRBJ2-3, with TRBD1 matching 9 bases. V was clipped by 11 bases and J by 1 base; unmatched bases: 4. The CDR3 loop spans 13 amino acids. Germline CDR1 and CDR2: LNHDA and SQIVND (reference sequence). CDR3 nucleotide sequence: TGTGCCTCTCGGGACAGGGGCACAGATACGCAGTATTTT. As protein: CASRDRGTDTQYF.

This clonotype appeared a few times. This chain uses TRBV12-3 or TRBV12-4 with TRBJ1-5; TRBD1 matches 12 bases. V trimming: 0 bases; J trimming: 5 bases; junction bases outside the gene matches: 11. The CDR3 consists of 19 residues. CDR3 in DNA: TGTGCCAGCAGTTTAGCGCGGACAATTGGGACAGGGGGCGATCAGCCCCAGCATTTT. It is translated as CASSLARTIGTGGDQPQHF.

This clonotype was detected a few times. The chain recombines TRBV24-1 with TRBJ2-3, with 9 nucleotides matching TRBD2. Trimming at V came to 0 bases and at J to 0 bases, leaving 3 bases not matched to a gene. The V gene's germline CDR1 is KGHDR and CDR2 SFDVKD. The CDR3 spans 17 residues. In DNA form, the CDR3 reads TGTGCCACCAGTGATTTGTCTAGCGGGACTAGCACAGATACGCAGTATTTT. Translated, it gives CATSDLSSGTSTDTQYF.

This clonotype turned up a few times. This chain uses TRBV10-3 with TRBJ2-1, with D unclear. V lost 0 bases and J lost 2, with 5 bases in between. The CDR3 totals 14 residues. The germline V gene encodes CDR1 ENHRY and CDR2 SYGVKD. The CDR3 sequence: CAISESGTYNEQFF. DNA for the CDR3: TGTGCCATCAGTGAGTCTGGCACCTACAATGAGCAGTTCTTC.

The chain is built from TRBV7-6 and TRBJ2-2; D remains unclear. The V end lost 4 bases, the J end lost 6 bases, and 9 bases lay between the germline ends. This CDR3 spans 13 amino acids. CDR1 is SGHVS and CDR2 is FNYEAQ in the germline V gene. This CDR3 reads CASSSFPAGELFF. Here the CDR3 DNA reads TGTGCCAGCAGCTCTTTCCCGGCCGGGGAGCTGTTTTTT. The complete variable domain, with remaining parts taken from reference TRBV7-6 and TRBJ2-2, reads GAGVSQSPRYKVTKRGQDVALRCDPISGHVSLYWYRQALGQGPEFLTYFNYEAQQDKSGLPNDRFSAERPEGSISTLTIQRTEQRDSAMYRCASSSFPAGELFFGEGSRLTVL.

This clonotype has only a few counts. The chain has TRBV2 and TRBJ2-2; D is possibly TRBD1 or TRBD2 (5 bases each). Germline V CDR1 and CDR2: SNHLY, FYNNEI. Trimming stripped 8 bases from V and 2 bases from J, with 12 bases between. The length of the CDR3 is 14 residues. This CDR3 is CASQGRYNTGELFF. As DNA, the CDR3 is TGTGCCAGCCAGGGACGGTACAACACCGGGGAGCTGTTTTTT.

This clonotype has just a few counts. The CDR3 spells CSVLAGGGPYNEQFF. The CDR3 DNA follows: TGCAGCGTTTTAGCGGGAGGGGGGCCCTACAATGAGCAGTTCTTC. The chain links TRBV29-1 to TRBJ2-1; 11 bases match TRBD2. The CDR3 has 15 amino acids. In germline, CDR1 is SQVTM, CDR2 ANQGSEA. V lost 5 bases to trimming and J lost 2 bases; unmatched junction nucleotides: 5.

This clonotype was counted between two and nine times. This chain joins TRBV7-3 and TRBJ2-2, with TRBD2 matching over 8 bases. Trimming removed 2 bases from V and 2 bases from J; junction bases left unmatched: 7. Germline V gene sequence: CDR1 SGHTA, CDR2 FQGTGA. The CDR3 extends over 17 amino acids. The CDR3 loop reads CASSLVPSGSNTGELFF. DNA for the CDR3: TGTGCCAGCAGCTTAGTTCCCAGCGGGAGTAACACCGGGGAGCTGTTTTTT. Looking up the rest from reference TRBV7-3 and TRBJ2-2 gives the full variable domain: GAGVSQTPSNKVTEKGKYVELRCDPISGHTALYWYRQSLGQGPEFLIYFQGTGAADDSGLPNDRFFAVRPEGSVSTLKIQRTERGDSAVYLCASSLVPSGSNTGELFFGEGSRLTVL.

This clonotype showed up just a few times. The CDR3, as DNA: TGTGCCATCAGTGACCCTTATCAGCCCCAGCATTTT. This translates into CAISDPYQPQHF. The chain joins TRBV10-3 to TRBJ1-5; D is unresolved. Trimming took 3 bases from V and 5 from J, leaving 5 bases between them. The CDR3 has 12 amino acids. Germline CDR1 ENHRY, CDR2 SYGVKD.

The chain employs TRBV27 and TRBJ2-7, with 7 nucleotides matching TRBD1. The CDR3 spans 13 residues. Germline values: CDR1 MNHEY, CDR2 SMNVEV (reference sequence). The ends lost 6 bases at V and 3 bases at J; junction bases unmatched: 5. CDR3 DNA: TGTGCCAGCAGCGCCGGACAGGTCTACGAGCAGTACTTC. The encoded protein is CASSAGQVYEQYF.

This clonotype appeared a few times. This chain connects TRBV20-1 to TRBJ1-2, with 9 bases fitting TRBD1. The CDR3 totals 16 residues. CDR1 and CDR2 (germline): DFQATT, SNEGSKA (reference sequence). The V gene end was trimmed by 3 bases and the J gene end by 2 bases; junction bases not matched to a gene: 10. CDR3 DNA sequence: TGCAGTGCTAGTCACCAACAGGGGGCGGGGAACTATGGCTACACCTTC. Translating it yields CSASHQQGAGNYGYTF.

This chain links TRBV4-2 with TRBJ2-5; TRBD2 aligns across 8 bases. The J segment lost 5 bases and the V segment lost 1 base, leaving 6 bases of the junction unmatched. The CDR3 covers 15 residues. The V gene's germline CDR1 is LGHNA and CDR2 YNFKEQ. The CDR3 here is CASSQVGGGPETQYF. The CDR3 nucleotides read TGTGCCAGCAGCCAAGTAGGCGGGGGGCCGGAGACCCAGTACTTC.

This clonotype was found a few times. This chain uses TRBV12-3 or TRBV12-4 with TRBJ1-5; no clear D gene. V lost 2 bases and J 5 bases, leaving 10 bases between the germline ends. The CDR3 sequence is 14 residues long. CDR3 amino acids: CASSLSYSDQPQHF. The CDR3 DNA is TGTGCCAGCAGTTTAAGCTACAGTGATCAGCCCCAGCATTTT.

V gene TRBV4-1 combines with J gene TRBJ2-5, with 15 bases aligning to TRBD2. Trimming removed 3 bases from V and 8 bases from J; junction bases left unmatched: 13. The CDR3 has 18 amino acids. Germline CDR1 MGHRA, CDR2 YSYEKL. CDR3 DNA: TGCGCCAGCAGCCATCGTCCCGGGACTAGCGGGGGGTTAGATACCCAGTACTTC. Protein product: CASSHRPGTSGGLDTQYF.

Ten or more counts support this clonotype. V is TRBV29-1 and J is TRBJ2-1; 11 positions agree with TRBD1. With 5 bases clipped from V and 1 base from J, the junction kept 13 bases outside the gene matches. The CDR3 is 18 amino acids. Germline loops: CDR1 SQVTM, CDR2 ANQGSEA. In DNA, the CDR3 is TGCAGCGTTCCCCCGGGACAGGGGGGGGTGTGGTCCTACAATGAGCAGTTCTTC. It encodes CSVPPGQGGVWSYNEQFF.

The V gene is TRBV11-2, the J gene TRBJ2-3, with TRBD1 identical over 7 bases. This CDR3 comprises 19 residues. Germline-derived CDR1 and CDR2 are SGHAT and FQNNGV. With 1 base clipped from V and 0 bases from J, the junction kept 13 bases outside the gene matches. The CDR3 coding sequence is TGTGCCAGCAGCTTAGTGTGGCAGGGGGACCCCTATAGCACAGATACGCAGTATTTT. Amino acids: CASSLVWQGDPYSTDTQYF.

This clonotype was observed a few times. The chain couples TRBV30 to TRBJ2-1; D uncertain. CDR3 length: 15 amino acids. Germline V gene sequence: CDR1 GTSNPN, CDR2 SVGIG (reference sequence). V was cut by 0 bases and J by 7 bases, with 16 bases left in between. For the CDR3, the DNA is TGTGCCTGGAGTGTTGCGCACGGCTCCCTTAATGAGCAGTTCTTC. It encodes CAWSVAHGSLNEQFF.

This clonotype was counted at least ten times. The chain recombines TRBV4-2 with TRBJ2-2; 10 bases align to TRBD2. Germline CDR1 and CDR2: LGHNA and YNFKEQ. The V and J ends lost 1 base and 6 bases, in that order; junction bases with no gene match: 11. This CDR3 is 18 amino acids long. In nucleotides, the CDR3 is TGTGCCAGCAGCCAAGGGGCTTTACTAGCGGGAACCGCCGGGGAGCTGTTTTTT. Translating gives CASSQGALLAGTAGELFF.

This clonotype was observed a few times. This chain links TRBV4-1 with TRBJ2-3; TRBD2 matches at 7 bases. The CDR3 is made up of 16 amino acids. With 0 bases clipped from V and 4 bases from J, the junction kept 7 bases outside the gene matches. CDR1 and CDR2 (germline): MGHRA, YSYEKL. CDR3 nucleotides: TGCGCCAGCAGCCAAGAGGTGGGGGGGTGGCCAGATACGCAGTATTTT. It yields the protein CASSQEVGGWPDTQYF.

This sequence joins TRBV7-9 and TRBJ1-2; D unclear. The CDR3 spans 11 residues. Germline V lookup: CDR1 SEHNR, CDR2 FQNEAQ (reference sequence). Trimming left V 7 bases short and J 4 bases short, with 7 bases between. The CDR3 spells CASTRAYGYTF. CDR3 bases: TGTGCCAGCACCCGAGCCTATGGCTACACCTTC.

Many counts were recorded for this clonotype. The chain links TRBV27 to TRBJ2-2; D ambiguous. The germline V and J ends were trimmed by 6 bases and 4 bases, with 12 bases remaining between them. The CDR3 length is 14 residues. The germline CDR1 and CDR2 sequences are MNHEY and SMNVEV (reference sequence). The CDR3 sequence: CASREGWTTGELFF. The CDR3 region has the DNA TGTGCCAGCAGGGAAGGGTGGACCACCGGGGAGCTGTTTTTT.